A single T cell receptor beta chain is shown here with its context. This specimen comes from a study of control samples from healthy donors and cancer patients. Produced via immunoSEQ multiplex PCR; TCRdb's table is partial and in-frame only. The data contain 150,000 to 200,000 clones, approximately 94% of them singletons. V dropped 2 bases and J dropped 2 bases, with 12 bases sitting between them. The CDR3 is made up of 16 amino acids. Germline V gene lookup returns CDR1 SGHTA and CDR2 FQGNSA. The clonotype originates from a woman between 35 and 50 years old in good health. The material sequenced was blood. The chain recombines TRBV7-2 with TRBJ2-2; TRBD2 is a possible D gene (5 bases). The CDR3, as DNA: TGTGCCAGCAGCTTATGGGCTCGGGAAAACACCGGGGAGCTGTTTTTT. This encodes CASSLWARENTGELFF.